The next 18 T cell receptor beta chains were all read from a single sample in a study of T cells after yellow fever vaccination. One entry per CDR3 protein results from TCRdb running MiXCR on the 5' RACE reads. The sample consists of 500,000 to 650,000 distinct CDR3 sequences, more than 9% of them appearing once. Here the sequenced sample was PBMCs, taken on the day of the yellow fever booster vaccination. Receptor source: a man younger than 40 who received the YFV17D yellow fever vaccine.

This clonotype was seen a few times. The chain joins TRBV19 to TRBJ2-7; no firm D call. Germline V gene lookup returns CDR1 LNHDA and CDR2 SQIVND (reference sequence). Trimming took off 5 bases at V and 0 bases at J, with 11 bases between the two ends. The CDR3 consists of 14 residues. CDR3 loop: CASSPHGSSYEQYF. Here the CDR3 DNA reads TGTGCCAGTAGTCCCCATGGCAGCTCCTACGAGCAGTACTTC.

This CDR3 reads CASSYLGLGANEQFF. CDR3 DNA: TGTGCCAGCAGTTACCTGGGACTAGGGGCTAATGAGCAGTTCTTC. The chain has TRBV6-5 and TRBJ2-1; 8 bases are shared with TRBD2. Germline V gives CDR1 MNHEY, CDR2 SVGAGI. The CDR3 spans 15 residues. V shed 2 bases and J 7 bases; nucleotides not matched to a gene: 7.

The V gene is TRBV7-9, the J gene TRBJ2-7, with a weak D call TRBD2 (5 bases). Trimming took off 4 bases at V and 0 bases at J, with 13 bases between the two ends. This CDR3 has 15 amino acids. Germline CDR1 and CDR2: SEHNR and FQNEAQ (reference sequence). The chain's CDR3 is CASSSYGRDSYEQYF. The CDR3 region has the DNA TGTGCCAGCAGCTCTTACGGACGGGACTCCTACGAGCAGTACTTC.

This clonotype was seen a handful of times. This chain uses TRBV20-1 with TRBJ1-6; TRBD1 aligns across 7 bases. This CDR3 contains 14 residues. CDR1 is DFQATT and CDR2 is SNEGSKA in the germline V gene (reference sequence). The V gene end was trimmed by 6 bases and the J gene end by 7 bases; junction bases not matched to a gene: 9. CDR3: CSAKDRRGNSPLHF. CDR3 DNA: TGCAGTGCAAAGGACAGGAGGGGGAATTCACCCCTCCACTTT.

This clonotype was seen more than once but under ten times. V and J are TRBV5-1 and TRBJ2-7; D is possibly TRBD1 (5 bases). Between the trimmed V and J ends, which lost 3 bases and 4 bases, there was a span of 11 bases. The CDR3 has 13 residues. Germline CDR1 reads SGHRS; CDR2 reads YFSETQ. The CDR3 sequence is CASSWGLRYEQYF. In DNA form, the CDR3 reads TGCGCCAGCAGCTGGGGCTTGCGGTACGAGCAGTACTTC.

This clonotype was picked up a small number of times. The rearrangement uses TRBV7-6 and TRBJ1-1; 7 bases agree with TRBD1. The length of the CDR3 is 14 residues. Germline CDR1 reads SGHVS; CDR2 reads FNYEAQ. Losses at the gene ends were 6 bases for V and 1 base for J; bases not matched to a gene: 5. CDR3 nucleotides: TGTGCCAGCAGGTCCCAGGGGGGGAACACTGAAGCTTTCTTT. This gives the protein CASRSQGGNTEAFF.

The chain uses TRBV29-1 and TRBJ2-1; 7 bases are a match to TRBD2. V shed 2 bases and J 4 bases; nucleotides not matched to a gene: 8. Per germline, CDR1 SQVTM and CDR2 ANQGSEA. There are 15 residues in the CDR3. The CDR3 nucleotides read TGCAGCGTTGAATGGGGCGGGAGAGGTTACAATGAGCAGTTCTTC. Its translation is CSVEWGGRGYNEQFF.

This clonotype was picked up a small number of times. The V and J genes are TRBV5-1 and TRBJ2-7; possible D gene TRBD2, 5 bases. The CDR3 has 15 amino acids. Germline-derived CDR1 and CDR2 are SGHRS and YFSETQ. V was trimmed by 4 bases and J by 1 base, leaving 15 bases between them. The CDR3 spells CASSASGRGSYEQYF. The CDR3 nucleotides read TGCGCCAGCAGCGCTTCAGGCCGCGGGTCCTACGAGCAGTACTTC.

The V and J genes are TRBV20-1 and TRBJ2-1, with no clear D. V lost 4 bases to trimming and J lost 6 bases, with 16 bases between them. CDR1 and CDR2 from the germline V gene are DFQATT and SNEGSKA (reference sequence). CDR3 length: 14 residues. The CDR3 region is CSANSATRLNEQFF. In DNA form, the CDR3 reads TGCAGTGCTAACTCGGCTACCAGACTCAATGAGCAGTTCTTC.

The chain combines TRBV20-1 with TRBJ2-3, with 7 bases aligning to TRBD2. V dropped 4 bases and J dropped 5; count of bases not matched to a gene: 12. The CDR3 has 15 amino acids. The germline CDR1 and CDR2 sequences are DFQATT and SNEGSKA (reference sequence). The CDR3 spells CSATTLADPRDTQYF. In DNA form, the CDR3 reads TGCAGTGCTACAACCCTAGCGGATCCGAGAGATACGCAGTATTTT.

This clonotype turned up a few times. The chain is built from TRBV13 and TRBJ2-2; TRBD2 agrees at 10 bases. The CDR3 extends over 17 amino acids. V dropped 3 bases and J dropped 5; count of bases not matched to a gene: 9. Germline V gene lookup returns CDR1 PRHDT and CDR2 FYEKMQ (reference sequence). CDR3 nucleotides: TGTGCCAGCAGCTTGAGATCTAGCGGGAGTCGAACCGGGGAGCTGTTTTTT. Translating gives CASSLRSSGSRTGELFF.

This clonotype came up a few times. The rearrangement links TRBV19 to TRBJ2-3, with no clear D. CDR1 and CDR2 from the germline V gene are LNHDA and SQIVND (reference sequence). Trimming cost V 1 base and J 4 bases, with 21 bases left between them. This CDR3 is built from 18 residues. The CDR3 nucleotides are TGTGCCAGTAGTATAGCAACCTCGTCCAACGCAAGGGCAGATACGCAGTATTTT. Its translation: CASSIATSSNARADTQYF.

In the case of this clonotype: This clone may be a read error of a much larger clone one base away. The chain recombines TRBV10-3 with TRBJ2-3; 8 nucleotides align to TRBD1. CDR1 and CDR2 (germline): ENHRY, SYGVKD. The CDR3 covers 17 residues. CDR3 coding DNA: TGTGCCATCAGTGAGTGGGGACAGGAACAAGGGACAGATACGCGGTATTTT. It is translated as CAISEWGQEQGTDTRYF.

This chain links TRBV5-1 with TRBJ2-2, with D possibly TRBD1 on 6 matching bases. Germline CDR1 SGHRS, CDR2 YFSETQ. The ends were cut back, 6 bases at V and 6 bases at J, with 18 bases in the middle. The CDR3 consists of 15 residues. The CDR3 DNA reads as TGCGCCAGCATTAGGACAGTTGGTACTTCCGGGGAGCTGTTTTTT. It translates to CASIRTVGTSGELFF.

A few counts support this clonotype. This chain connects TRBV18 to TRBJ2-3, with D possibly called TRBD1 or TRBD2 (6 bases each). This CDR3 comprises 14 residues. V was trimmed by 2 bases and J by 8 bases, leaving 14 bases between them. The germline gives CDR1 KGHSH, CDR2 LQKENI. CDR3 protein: CASSPAGGGGTQYF. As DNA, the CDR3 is TGTGCCAGCTCACCAGCAGGAGGGGGTGGTACGCAGTATTTT.

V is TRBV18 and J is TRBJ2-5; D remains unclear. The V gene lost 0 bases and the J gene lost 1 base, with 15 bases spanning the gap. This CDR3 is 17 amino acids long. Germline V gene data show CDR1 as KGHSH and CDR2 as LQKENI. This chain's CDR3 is CASSPPSNPRTQETQYF. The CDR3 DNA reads TGTGCCAGCTCACCACCGTCGAACCCAAGGACCCAAGAGACCCAGTACTTC.

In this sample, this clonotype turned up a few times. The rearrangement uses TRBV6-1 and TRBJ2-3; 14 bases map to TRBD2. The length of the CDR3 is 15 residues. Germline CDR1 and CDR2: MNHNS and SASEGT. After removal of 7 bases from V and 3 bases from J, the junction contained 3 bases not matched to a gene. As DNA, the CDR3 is TGTGCCAGCATCCGGACTAGCGGGAGGACAGATACGCAGTATTTT. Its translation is CASIRTSGRTDTQYF.

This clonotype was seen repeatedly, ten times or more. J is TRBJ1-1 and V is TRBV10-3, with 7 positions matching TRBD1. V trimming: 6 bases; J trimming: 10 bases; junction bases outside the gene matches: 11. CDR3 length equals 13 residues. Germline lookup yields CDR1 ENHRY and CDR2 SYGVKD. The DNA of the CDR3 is TGTGCCATCAGCCCAGGACAGGAGAGTGTAGCTTTCTTT. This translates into CAISPGQESVAFF.